What follows are 21 T cell receptor beta chains derived from one specimen sequenced in a study of blood T cell repertoires in COVID-19. Profiling relied on immunoSEQ multiplex PCR, and the TCRdb table lists in-frame clones only, not all of them. The sample contains over 400,000 clones, approximately 85% of which appear only once. The sequenced material came from peripheral blood. The receptors shown here come from a human donor in a cohort sampled during active COVID-19.

The genes are TRBV7-9 and TRBJ1-1; possible D gene TRBD1, 5 bases. This CDR3 spans 14 amino acids. Trimming pared 5 bases from V and 3 bases from J, leaving 13 bases between. Looked up from germline, CDR1 is SEHNR and CDR2 is FQNEAQ (reference sequence). CDR3 DNA: TGTGCCAGCAGCCCGGGGGGGTTCGACACTGAAGCTTTCTTT. Encoded protein: CASSPGGFDTEAFF.

In DNA form, the CDR3 reads TGTGCCAGCAGTGAGACCGGGACAGGGAGGGGTGGCTACACCTTC. This translates into CASSETGTGRGGYTF. The chain uses TRBV25-1 and TRBJ1-2; 9 bases agree with TRBD1. The CDR3 is 15 amino acids. Looked up from germline, CDR1 is MGHDK and CDR2 is SYGVNS. With 3 bases clipped from V and 7 bases from J, the junction kept 9 bases outside the gene matches.

The chain is built from TRBV6-5 and TRBJ1-1; no clear D gene. CDR1 is MNHEY and CDR2 is SVGAGI in the germline V gene. The CDR3 length is 13 residues. Trimming cost V 6 bases and J 4 bases, with 12 bases left between them. The CDR3 spells CASRGIEVTEAFF. The DNA for the CDR3 is TGTGCCAGCAGGGGTATAGAGGTCACTGAAGCTTTCTTT.

The V and J genes are TRBV20-1 and TRBJ2-1; 11 nucleotides match TRBD2. CDR3 size: 14 residues. Per the germline V gene, CDR1 is DFQATT and CDR2 is SNEGSKA (reference sequence). With V trimmed by 3 bases and J by 4 bases, 2 bases remained unmatched. CDR3 bases: TGCAGTGCTAGTAGCGGGAGGGGATACAATGAGCAGTTCTTC. Residues: CSASSGRGYNEQFF.

The rearrangement uses TRBV3-1 (or the pseudogene TRBV3-2) and TRBJ2-4, with 9 bases lining up with TRBD1. There are 18 residues in the CDR3. The germline V gene has CDR1 LGHDT and CDR2 YNNKEL (reference sequence). With 3 bases clipped from V and 1 base from J, the junction kept 10 bases outside the gene matches. Here the CDR3 reads CASSHRTGDGKAKNIQYF. The CDR3 region has the DNA TGTGCCAGCAGCCACCGGACAGGGGATGGTAAGGCCAAAAACATTCAGTACTTC.

The gene calls are TRBV11-2 and TRBJ2-2; TRBD1 aligns across 7 bases. The V and J ends lost 1 base and 8 bases, in that order; junction bases with no gene match: 4. This CDR3 is built from 14 residues. Looked up from germline, CDR1 is SGHAT and CDR2 is FQNNGV. The CDR3 nucleotides read TGTGCCAGCAGCTTAGGACAGGGTACTGGGGAGCTGTTTTTT. Its protein is CASSLGQGTGELFF.

This rearrangement joins TRBV3-1 (or the pseudogene TRBV3-2) to TRBJ2-2; 11 nucleotides agree with TRBD2. Germline lookup yields CDR1 LGHDT and CDR2 YNNKEL (reference sequence). The CDR3 runs to 16 residues. J lost 1 base, V lost 4 bases, and 2 bases had no gene match. In DNA, the CDR3 is TGTGCCAGCAGCCTAGCGGGAGGGGGGAACACCGGGGAGCTGTTTTTT. Protein sequence: CASSLAGGGNTGELFF.

This rearrangement joins TRBV30 to TRBJ1-1; 9 bases align to TRBD1. This CDR3 region has 14 residues. Unmatched junction bases numbered 7, after V lost 1 base and J lost 7 bases. Germline values: CDR1 GTSNPN, CDR2 SVGIG (reference sequence). DNA for the CDR3: TGTGCCTGGAGTGCCCTGGGACAGGGATTTGAAGCTTTCTTT. This sequence encodes CAWSALGQGFEAFF.

V and J are TRBV7-9 and TRBJ2-7; tentatively, D is TRBD1 (6 bases). The CDR3 totals 14 residues. The V gene lost 4 bases and the J gene lost 6 bases, with 16 bases spanning the gap. Germline loops: CDR1 SEHNR, CDR2 FQNEAQ (reference sequence). As DNA, the CDR3 is TGTGCCAGCAGCTCGGGACAAGCCAAGAGCGAGCAGTACTTC. Encoded protein: CASSSGQAKSEQYF.

The V and J genes are TRBV7-2 and TRBJ2-3, with 9 positions matching TRBD2. CDR3 length: 17 residues. In germline, CDR1 is SGHTA, CDR2 FQGNSA. Trimming at V came to 2 bases and at J to 4 bases, leaving 10 bases not matched to a gene. CDR3 residues: CASSLLSSGSGPDTQYF. The CDR3 coding sequence is TGTGCCAGCAGCTTATTGAGTAGCGGGAGTGGCCCAGATACGCAGTATTTT.

This rearrangement joins TRBV30 to TRBJ2-1, with D perhaps TRBD2 (6 bases). Germline V gene data show CDR1 as GTSNPN and CDR2 as SVGIG (reference sequence). With 0 bases removed from V and 9 bases from J, the gap between germline ends came to 18 bases. The CDR3 totals 15 residues. The CDR3 nucleotides read TGTGCCTGGAGTGTAGCAATGAGGGGAGGAGGTGAGCAGTTCTTC. Its protein product is CAWSVAMRGGGEQFF.

In DNA, the CDR3 is TGTGCCAGCAGGGATGGCTATGGCTACACCTTC. It specifies CASRDGYGYTF. This chain links TRBV19 with TRBJ1-2; weak D call: TRBD1 (5 bases). The CDR3 spans 11 residues. Germline loops: CDR1 LNHDA, CDR2 SQIVND (reference sequence). The ends were cut back, 9 bases at V and 4 bases at J, with 9 bases in the middle. Full variable domain (rest looked up from reference TRBV19 and TRBJ1-2): DGGITQSPKYLFRKEGQNVTLSCEQNLNHDAMYWYRQDPGQGLRLIYYSQIVNDFQKGDIAEGYSVSREKKESFPLTVTSAQKNPTAFYLCASRDGYGYTFGSGTRLTVV.

The CDR3 protein is CASSYGRDQPQHF. Written as DNA, the CDR3 is TGTGCCAGTAGTTACGGTCGGGATCAGCCCCAGCATTTT. The V and J genes are TRBV19 and TRBJ1-5; D not resolved. There are 13 residues in the CDR3. The germline gives CDR1 LNHDA, CDR2 SQIVND (reference sequence). V was clipped by 5 bases and J by 5 bases, with 10 bases between them.

J is TRBJ2-1 and V is TRBV27; possibly TRBD2 for D (6 bases). The germline gives CDR1 MNHEY, CDR2 SMNVEV (reference sequence). The CDR3 sequence is 17 residues long. The V and J ends lost 4 bases and 0 bases respectively, with 16 bases between them. Written as DNA, the CDR3 is TGTGCCAGCAGTTCCCCCTTAGCGGCATTCTCCTACAATGAGCAGTTCTTC. Its protein is CASSSPLAAFSYNEQFF.

V is TRBV12-3 or TRBV12-4 and J is TRBJ1-3; 10 nucleotides agree with TRBD1. This CDR3 has 13 residues. V trimming: 6 bases; J trimming: 11 bases; junction bases outside the gene matches: 7. CDR3 amino acids: CASSTGQGVAIYF. In DNA form, the CDR3 reads TGTGCCAGCAGCACCGGACAGGGGGTTGCCATATATTTT.

The chain has TRBV7-8 and TRBJ1-2, with D tentatively TRBD1 (6 bases). V dropped 1 base and J dropped 10 bases, with 10 bases sitting between them. The CDR3 consists of 12 residues. Germline CDR1 SGHVS, CDR2 FQNEAQ. The CDR3 reads CASSLVGGPYTF. The DNA of the CDR3 is TGTGCCAGCAGCTTAGTGGGGGGGCCCTACACCTTC.

This clone was recorded once. V usage is TRBV25-1 and J usage is TRBJ2-7, with 11 nucleotides matching TRBD1. The J segment lost 5 bases and the V segment lost 3 bases, leaving 6 bases of the junction unmatched. Germline V CDR1 and CDR2: MGHDK, SYGVNS. There are 15 residues in the CDR3. The CDR3 nucleotides read TGTGCCAGCAGTGATACGGACAGGGGGCTCCACGAGCAGTACTTC. Protein product: CASSDTDRGLHEQYF.

The gene calls are TRBV4-1 and TRBJ1-2; D perhaps matches TRBD1 (6 bases). This CDR3 is built from 15 residues. Trimming stripped 4 bases from V and 4 bases from J, with 16 bases between. From germline, CDR1 is MGHRA and CDR2 YSYEKL. The CDR3 sequence is CASSPGRGSGYGYTF. CDR3 sequence (DNA): TGCGCCAGCAGCCCCGGCAGGGGAAGCGGCTATGGCTACACCTTC.

The chain employs TRBV6-5 and TRBJ2-3, with D possibly being TRBD2 (6 bases). Germline V gene sequence: CDR1 MNHEY, CDR2 SVGAGI. The CDR3 spans 15 residues. V was cut by 7 bases and J by 6 bases, with 20 bases left in between. The CDR3 region has the DNA TGTGCCAGCACCCGGGGGACCGCCCAAGGGGATACGCAGTATTTT. Translation: CASTRGTAQGDTQYF.

The rearrangement joins TRBV29-1 to TRBJ2-5; a weak D match, TRBD2 (7 bases). From germline, CDR1 is SQVTM and CDR2 ANQGSEA. The V end was cut by 7 bases, the J end by 2 bases, with 17 bases between. The CDR3 is 14 amino acids. The CDR3 sequence: CSAPLGGPQETQYF. The CDR3 DNA follows: TGCAGCGCCCCCTTGGGGGGGCCTCAAGAGACCCAGTACTTC.

This clone has just one count. The chain combines TRBV6-5 with TRBJ1-2; unclear D gene. V was pared by 7 bases and J by 8 bases, with 17 bases between. Germline lookup yields CDR1 MNHEY and CDR2 SVGAGI. This CDR3 is 13 amino acids long. The DNA of the CDR3 is TGTGCCAGCACCACGGAGGGTAGGAGAGGCTACACCTTC. Translation gives CASTTEGRRGYTF.